This T cell receptor beta chain was identified in a study of OX40 agonist ivuxolimab in advanced cancers. Only in-frame clones appear in the TCRdb table, and some are missing; sequencing was by immunoSEQ multiplex PCR. The table records 50,000 to 65,000 clones, about 91% of them present only once. Regarding this clone: Its specificity is unknown.

Points from the study as a whole: Expanded peripheral T cells had an undetermined antigen specificity.

Germline CDR1 reads SGHAT; CDR2 reads FQNNGV. Deletions cut 5 bases from V and 2 bases from J, with 10 bases between. The CDR3 spans 13 residues. This specimen consisted of CD4+ or CD8+ T cells sorted from blood, obtained in a trial of the OX40 agonist ivuxolimab. The chain employs TRBV11-2 and TRBJ2-7; weak D call: TRBD1 (6 bases). This receptor was identified in an adult with an advanced solid tumor such as melanoma, head and neck, liver or kidney cancer. The CDR3 nucleotides read TGTGCCAGCAGCCTCTGGACAGCCTACGAGCAGTACTTC. This encodes CASSLWTAYEQYF.